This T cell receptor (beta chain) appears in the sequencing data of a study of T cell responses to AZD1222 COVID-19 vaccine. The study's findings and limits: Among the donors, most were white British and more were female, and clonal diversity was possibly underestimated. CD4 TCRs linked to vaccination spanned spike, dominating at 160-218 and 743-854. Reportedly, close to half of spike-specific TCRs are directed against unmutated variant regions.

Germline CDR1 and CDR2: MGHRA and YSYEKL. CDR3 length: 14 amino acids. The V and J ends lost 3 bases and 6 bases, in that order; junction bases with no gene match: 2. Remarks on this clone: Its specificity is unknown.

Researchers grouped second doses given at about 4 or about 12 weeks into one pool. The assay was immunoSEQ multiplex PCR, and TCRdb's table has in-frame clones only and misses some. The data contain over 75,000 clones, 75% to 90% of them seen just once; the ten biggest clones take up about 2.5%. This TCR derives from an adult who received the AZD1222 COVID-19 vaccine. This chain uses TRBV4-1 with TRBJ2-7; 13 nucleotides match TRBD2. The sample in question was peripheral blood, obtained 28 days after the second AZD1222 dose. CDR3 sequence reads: CASSHGLAGVEQYF. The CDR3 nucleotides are TGCGCCAGCAGCCATGGACTAGCGGGGGTCGAGCAGTACTTC.